Only a few counts were recorded for the clone carrying this T cell receptor beta chain. Antigen unknown. Produced via immunoSEQ multiplex PCR; TCRdb's table is partial and in-frame only. The repertoire holds around 65,000 clones, with about 90% as singletons. This sample stems from a study of OX40 agonist ivuxolimab in advanced cancers. Overall study: The study gave patients intravenous ivuxolimab at 0.01 to 10 mg/kg every 2 weeks. Study observations and caveats: Dose levels from 0.1 to 3.0 mg/kg saw CD4+ and CD8+ blood T cells expand clonally by week 6.

Patients with autoimmune history or systemic immunosuppression were excluded. On cycle 4 day 1 and cycle 7 day 1, as well as at baseline, blood was sampled. Trimming removed 4 bases from V and 4 bases from J; junction bases left unmatched: 4. Looked up from germline, CDR1 is MNHEY and CDR2 is SMNVEV (reference sequence). The CDR3 length is 15 residues. The V gene is TRBV27, the J gene TRBJ1-6; 7 bases align to TRBD1. This sequence was found in an adult with an advanced solid tumor such as melanoma, head and neck, liver or kidney cancer. This specimen was CD4+ or CD8+ T cells sorted from blood, taken in a trial of the OX40 agonist ivuxolimab. CDR3 nucleotide sequence: TGTGCCAGCAGTTGGGAGGGACAGTATAATTCACCCCTCCACTTT. Its translation: CASSWEGQYNSPLHF.